The text below deals with one T cell receptor beta chain. Compared with germline, one end of the junction differs, possibly owing to a read error. The source material, roughly 18-30 mg of unsorted bulk tissue, was used to co-extract RNA and DNA. From 500 ng of total RNA, TCR beta-specific cDNA was reverse-transcribed using a constant-region primer. Library construction for TCR beta comprised three nested multiplex PCR rounds performed with slightly modified ARM-PCR. TRBV1-TRBV30 forward primers and a C-beta reverse primer were used in the first two PCR rounds, which each ran for about 10 cycles. TCRdb re-called the multiplex PCR reads with MiXCR, one entry per CDR3 protein. The table records 70,000 to 75,000 distinct CDR3 sequences, roughly two thirds of them present only once. Germline loops: CDR1 MNHEY, CDR2 SVGEGT. This CDR3 spans 14 amino acids. The data were taken from a study of tumor-infiltrating lymphocytes in primary liver carcinoma. Overall study context: Per sample, productive TCRbeta reads numbered roughly 3.5 to 7.5 million, similar across tissue types.

What was sequenced was liver tumor tissue from sampling region 4. Subset meaning: tumor region T4, right-lateral pole. This clonotype was obtained from a man aged 35-49 years with primary liver carcinoma and hepatitis B virus infection. The V and J genes are TRBV6-2 or TRBV6-3 and TRBJ2-1; TRBD2 is a possible D gene (5 bases). The DNA for the CDR3 is TGTGCCTGCAGTTACGGCCCGGAGGCGAATGAGAAGTTCTTC. Its translation: CACSYGPEANEKFF.